This T cell receptor (beta chain) was sequenced for a study of identical twins. Unique molecular identifiers were in the cDNA, with template-switch universal primer binding. TCRdb independently ran MiXCR on the 5' RACE reads; one entry per CDR3 protein. The sample has around 20,000 distinct CDR3 sequences, just under 70% seen once. Study-wide findings and caveats: In beta out-of-frame sequences, the excess sharing between twins was weaker. Conclusions were drawn cross-sectionally by statistical analysis, without following the same donors.

The CDR3 is 14 residues long. Germline CDR1 and CDR2: MNHEY and SVGAGI. V was shortened by 0 bases and J by 1 base, with 6 bases between the two germline ends. Notes on this clonotype: No antigen is known for it.

Among all donors, each was a healthy Caucasian. The receptor was derived from a woman under 30 in good health. This table probably holds off-target reads from a library built for another chain. Material for sequencing was memory (CD45RO+) T cells sorted from blood. This sequence joins TRBV6-5 and TRBJ1-1; D not certain. Here the CDR3 reads CASSYSGWNTEAFF. CDR3 DNA: TGTGCCAGCAGTTACTCAGGGTGGAACACTGAAGCTTTCTTT.